The TCR beta chain under discussion was sequenced for a study of brain T cells in children with intractable seizures. Measured with immunoSEQ multiplex PCR; TCRdb has only the in-frame clones, and not every one. The top ten hold roughly 5.8% of the sample, which has under 400,000 clones, nearly 95% seen once. Details on this clone: The antigen remains unidentified.

Broader study findings: HCMV serostatus was not known, and viral specificity came from CDR3 similarity only.

The CDR3 spans 16 residues. Germline V gene data show CDR1 as GTSNPN and CDR2 as SVGIG (reference sequence). Trimming took 3 bases from V and 7 from J, leaving 19 bases between them. Regarding time point: blood from clinic visit 5 months post-surgery; TSC patient then seizure free. Patients received at least one anti-epileptic drug before surgery. The sequence came from a boy less than two years old with tuberous sclerosis and intractable seizures. The sample consisted of peripheral blood, taken approximately 5 months after surgery. The chain couples TRBV30 to TRBJ1-6; D call uncertain. This CDR3 is CAWRLNQNLGNSPLHF. Written as DNA, the CDR3 is TGTGCCTGGAGGTTGAACCAAAACCTTGGCAATTCACCCCTCCACTTT.